This T cell receptor (beta chain) was retrieved from a study of shared clonotypes between healthy human individuals. Study outcomes and limitations: Among a few donors, approximately 5.4% of naive CD4 clonotypes were found in common. As a rule, naive subsets had a larger estimated richness than memory subsets.

A word on this clone: Antigen unknown.

Trimming removed 0 bases from V and 0 bases from J, with 9 bases in between. The CDR3 is 16 residues long. The germline V gene has CDR1 WNHNN and CDR2 SYGVQD (reference sequence). The repertoire was sequenced with immunoSEQ multiplex PCR; TCRdb's copy has only in-frame clones and lacks some. The table lists roughly 650,000 clones, roughly 96% of them singletons. CD45RO-negative, CCR7-selected cells formed the naive CD8 fraction, which excluded terminally differentiated effector memory CD45RA+ cells. The specimen sequenced was naive CD8+ T cells sorted from blood. The rearrangement joins TRBV10-1 to TRBJ2-1; D is undetermined. The TCR originated in a woman under 40 in good health. CDR3 sequence (DNA): TGCGCCAGCAGTGAGTCATGGTTAAGCTCCTACAATGAGCAGTTCTTC. The encoded protein is CASSESWLSSYNEQFF.